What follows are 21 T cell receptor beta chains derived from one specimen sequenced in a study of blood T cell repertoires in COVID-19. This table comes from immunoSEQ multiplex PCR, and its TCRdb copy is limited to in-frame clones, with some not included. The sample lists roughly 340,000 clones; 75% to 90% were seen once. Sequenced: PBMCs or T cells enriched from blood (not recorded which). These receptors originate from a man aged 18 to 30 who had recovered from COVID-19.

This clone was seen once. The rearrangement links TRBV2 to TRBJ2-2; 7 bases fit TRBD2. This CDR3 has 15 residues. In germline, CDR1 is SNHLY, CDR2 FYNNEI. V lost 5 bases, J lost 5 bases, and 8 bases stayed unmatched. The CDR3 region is CASSKGAGRTGELFF. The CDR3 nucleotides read TGTGCCAGCAGTAAAGGAGCGGGGAGGACCGGGGAGCTGTTTTTT.

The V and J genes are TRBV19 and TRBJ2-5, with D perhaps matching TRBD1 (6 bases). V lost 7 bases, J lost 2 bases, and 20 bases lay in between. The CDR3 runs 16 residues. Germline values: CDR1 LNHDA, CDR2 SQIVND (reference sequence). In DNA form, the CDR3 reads TGTGCCAGTATCGCTAGTGGGCGAGGGACACAAGAGACCCAGTACTTC. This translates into CASIASGRGTQETQYF.

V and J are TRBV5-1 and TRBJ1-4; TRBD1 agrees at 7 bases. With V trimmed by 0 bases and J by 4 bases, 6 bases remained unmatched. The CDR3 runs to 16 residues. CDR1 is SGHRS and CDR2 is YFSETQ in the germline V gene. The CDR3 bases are TGCGCCAGCAGCTTGGCCGACAGGGTCATTAATGAAAAACTGTTTTTT. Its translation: CASSLADRVINEKLFF.

This CDR3 is CASSTEGVNGYTF. The CDR3 DNA reads as TGCGCCAGCAGCACCGAAGGGGTCAATGGCTACACCTTC. The chain joins TRBV5-1 to TRBJ1-2; TRBD1 is a possible D gene (5 bases). This CDR3 contains 13 residues. Per germline, CDR1 SGHRS and CDR2 YFSETQ. V was clipped by 4 bases and J by 6 bases, with 13 bases between them.

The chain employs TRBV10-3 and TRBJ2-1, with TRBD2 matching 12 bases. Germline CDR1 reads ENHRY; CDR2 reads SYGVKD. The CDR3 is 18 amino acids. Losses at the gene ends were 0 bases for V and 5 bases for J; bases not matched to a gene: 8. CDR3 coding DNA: TGTGCCATCAGTGAGTCGAAGACTAGCGGGAGTCGCAACAATGAGCAGTTCTTC. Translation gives CAISESKTSGSRNNEQFF.

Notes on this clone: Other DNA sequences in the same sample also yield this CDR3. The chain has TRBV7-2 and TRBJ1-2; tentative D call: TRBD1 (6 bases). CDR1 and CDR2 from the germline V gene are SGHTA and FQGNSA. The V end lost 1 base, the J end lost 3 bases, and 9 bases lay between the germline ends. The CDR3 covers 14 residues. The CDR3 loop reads CASSLVAGDYGYTF. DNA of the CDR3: TGTGCCAGCAGCTTAGTGGCAGGGGACTATGGCTACACCTTC.

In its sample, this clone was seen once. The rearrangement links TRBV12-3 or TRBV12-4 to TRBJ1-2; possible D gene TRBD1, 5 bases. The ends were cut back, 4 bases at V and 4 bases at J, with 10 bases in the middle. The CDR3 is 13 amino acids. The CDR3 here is CASSSGGVYGYTF. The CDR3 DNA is TGTGCCAGCAGTTCGGGAGGGGTCTATGGCTACACCTTC.

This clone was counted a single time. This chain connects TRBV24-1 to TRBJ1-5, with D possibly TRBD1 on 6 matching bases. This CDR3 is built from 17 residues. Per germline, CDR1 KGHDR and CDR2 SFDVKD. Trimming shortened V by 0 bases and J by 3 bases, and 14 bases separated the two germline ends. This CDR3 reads CATSDLNQRGNNQPQHF. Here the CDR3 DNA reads TGTGCCACCAGTGATTTGAATCAGAGGGGGAACAATCAGCCCCAGCATTTT.

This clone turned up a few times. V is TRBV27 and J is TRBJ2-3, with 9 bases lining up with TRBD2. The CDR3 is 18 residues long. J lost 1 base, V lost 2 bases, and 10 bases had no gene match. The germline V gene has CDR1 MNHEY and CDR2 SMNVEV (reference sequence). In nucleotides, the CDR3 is TGTGCCAGCAGTTTAAATCCGCCGACTAGCGGACGCACAGATACGCAGTATTTT. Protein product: CASSLNPPTSGRTDTQYF.

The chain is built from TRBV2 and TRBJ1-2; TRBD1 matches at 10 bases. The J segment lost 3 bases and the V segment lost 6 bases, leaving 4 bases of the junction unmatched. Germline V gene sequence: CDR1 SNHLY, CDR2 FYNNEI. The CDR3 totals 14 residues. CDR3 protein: CASSSDRGYYGYTF. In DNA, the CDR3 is TGTGCCAGCAGCTCGGACAGGGGGTACTATGGCTACACCTTC.

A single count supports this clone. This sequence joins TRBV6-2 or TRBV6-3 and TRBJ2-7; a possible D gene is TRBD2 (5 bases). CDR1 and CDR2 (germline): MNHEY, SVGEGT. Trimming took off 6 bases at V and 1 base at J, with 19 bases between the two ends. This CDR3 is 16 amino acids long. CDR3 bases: TGTGCCAGCAGCCCTATTACTAGTGTGGGATCCTACGAGCAGTACTTC. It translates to CASSPITSVGSYEQYF.

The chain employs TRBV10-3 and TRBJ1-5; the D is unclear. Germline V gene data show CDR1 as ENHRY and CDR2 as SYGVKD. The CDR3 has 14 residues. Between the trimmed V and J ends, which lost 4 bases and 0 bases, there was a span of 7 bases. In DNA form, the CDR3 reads TGTGCCATCAGTGGATACTATAGCAATCAGCCCCAGCATTTT. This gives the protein CAISGYYSNQPQHF.

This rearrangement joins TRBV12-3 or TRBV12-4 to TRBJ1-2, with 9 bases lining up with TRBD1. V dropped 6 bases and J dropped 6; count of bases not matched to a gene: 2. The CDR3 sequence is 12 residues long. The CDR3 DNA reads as TGTGCCAGCAGAACAGGGGGCAATGGCTACACCTTC. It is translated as CASRTGGNGYTF.

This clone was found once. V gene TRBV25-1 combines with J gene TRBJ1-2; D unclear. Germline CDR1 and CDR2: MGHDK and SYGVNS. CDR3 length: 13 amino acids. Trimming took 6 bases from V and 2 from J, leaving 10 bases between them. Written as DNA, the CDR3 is TGTGCCAGCAGAAACGACGGGAACTATGGCTACACCTTC. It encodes CASRNDGNYGYTF.

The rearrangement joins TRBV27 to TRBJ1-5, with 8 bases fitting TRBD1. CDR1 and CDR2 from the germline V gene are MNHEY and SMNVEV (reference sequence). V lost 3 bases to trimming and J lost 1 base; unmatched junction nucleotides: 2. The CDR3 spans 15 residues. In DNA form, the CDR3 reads TGTGCCAGCAGTTTGGACAGGGAAAGCAATCAGCCCCAGCATTTT. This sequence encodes CASSLDRESNQPQHF.

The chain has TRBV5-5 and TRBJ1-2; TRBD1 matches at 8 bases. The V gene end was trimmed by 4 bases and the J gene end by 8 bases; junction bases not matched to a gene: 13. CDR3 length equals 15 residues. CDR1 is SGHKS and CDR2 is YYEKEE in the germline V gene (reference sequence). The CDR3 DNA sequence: TGTGCCAGCAGCGGGGGAGGACAGGGAACGGGAGGCTACACCTTC. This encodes CASSGGGQGTGGYTF.

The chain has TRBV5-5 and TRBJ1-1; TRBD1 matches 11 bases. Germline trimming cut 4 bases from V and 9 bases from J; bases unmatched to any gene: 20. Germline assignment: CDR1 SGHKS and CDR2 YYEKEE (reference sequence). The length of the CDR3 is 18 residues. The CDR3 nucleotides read TGTGCCAGCAGCAATCCGGGACAGGGGGTTTTGGTGGGCTCGCAAGCTTTCTTT. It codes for CASSNPGQGVLVGSQAFF. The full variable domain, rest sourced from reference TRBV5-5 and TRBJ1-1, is DAGVTQSPTHLIKTRGQQVTLRCSPISGHKSVSWYQQVLGQGPQFIFQYYEKEERGRGNFPDRFSARQFPNYSSELNVNALLLGDSALYLCASSNPGQGVLVGSQAFFGQGTRLTVV.

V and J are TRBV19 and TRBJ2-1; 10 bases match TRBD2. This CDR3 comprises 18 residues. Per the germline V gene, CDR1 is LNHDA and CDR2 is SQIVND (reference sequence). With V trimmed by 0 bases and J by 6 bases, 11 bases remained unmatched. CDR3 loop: CASSIDLTGTSVSNEQFF. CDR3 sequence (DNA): TGTGCCAGTAGTATAGACCTAACCGGGACTAGCGTCTCCAATGAGCAGTTCTTC.

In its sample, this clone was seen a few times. The CDR3 nucleotides read TGCAGCGTTCCGCTCCAGGGATTGAACACTGAAGCTTTCTTT. As protein: CSVPLQGLNTEAFF. This chain uses TRBV29-1 with TRBJ1-1; D possibly corresponds to TRBD1 (5 bases). This CDR3 is built from 14 residues. Germline lookup yields CDR1 SQVTM and CDR2 ANQGSEA. V was cut by 5 bases and J by 0 bases, with 13 bases left in between. The full variable domain, its missing parts supplied by reference TRBV29-1 and TRBJ1-1, is SAVISQKPSRDICQRGTSLTIQCQVDSQVTMMFWYRQQPGQSLTLIATANQGSEATYESGFVIDKFPISRPNLTFSTLTVSNMSPEDSSIYLCSVPLQGLNTEAFFGQGTRLTVV.

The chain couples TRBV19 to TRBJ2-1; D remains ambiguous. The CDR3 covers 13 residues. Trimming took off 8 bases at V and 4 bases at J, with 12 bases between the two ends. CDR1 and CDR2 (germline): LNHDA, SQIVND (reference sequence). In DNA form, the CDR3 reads TGTGCCAGTTGTCGGAGCGAGTACAATGAGCAGTTCTTC. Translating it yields CASCRSEYNEQFF.

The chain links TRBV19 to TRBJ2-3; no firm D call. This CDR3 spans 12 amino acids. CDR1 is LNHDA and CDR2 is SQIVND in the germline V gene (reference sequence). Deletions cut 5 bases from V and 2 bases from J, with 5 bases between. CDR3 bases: TGTGCCAGTAGTGGCCCCACAGATACGCAGTATTTT. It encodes CASSGPTDTQYF.